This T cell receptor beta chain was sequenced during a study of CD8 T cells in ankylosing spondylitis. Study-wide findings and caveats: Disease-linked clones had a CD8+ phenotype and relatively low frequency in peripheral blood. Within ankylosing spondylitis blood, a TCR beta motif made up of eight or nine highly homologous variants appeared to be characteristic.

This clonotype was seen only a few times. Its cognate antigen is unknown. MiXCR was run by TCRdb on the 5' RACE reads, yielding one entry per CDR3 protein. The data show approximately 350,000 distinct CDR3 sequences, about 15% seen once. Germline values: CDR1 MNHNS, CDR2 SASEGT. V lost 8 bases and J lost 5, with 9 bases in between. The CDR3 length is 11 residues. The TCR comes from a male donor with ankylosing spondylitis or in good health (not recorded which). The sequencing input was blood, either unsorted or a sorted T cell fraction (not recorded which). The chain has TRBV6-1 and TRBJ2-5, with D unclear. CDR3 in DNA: TGTGCCAGCGCTCTCGTGGAGACCCAGTACTTC. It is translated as CASALVETQYF.